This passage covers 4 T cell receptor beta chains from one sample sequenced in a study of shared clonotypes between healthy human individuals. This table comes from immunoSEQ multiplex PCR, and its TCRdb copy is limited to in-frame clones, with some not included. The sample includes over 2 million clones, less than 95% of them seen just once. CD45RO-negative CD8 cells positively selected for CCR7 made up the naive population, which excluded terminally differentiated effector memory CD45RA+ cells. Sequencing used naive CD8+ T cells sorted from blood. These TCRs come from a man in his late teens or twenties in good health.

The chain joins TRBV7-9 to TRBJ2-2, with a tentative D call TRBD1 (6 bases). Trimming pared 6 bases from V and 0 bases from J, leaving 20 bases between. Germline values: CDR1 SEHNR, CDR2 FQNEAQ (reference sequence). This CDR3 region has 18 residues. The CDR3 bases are TGTGCCAGCAGATATAGAGGGACGGGACACTCGAACACCGGGGAGCTGTTTTTT. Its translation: CASRYRGTGHSNTGELFF.

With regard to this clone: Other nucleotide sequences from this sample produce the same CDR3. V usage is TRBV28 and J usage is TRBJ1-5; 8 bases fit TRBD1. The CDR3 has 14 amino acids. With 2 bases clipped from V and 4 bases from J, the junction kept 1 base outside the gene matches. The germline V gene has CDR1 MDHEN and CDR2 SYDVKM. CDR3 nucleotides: TGTGCCAGCAGTTTACGACAGGGGAATCAGCCCCAGCATTTT. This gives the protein CASSLRQGNQPQHF.

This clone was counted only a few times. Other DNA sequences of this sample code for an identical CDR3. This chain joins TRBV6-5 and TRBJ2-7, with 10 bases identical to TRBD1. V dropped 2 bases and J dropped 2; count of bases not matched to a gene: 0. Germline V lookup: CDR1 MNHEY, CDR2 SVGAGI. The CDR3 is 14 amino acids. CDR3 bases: TGTGCCAGCAGTTACGGGACAGGGGCCTACGAGCAGTACTTC. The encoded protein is CASSYGTGAYEQYF.

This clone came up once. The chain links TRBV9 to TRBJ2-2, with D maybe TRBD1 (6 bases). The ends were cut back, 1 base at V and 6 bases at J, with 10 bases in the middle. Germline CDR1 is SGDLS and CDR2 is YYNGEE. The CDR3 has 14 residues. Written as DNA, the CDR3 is TGTGCCAGCAGCGTAAGCAGGGGAGCCGGGGAGCTGTTTTTT. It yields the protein CASSVSRGAGELFF.